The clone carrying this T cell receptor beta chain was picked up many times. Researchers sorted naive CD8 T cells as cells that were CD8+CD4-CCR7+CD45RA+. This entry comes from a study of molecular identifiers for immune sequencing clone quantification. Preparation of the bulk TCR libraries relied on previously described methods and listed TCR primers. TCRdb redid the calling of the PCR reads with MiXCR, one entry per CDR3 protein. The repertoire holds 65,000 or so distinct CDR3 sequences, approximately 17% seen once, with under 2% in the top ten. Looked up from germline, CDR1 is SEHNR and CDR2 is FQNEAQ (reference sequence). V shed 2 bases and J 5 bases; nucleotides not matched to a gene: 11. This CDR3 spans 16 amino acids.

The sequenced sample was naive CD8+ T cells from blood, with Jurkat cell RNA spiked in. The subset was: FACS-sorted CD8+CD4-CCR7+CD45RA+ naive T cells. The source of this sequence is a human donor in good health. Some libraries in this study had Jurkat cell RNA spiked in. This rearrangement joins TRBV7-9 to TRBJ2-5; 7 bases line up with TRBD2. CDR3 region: CASSLLLADLGETQYF. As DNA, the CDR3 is TGTGCCAGCAGCTTACTCCTAGCGGATCTTGGGGAGACCCAGTACTTC.